This T cell receptor beta chain was retrieved from a study of shared clonotypes between healthy human individuals. The study, taken as a whole, reports: Investigators collected only blood, and repertoires in tissues likely differ.

Participating donors were healthy, HIV-negative adults free of recent acute infections or vaccinations. A word on this clone: Antigen unknown.

It was on ten immunoSEQ deep assay plates that unsorted PBMC DNA was sequenced. The table came from immunoSEQ multiplex PCR; TCRdb's copy has only in-frame clones and leaves some out. The sample includes fewer than 500,000 clones, roughly 79% of them seen just once. The length of the CDR3 is 14 residues. V was trimmed by 4 bases and J by 1 base, leaving 10 bases between them. Germline V lookup: CDR1 SGHDN, CDR2 FVKESK. This rearrangement joins TRBV14 to TRBJ1-1; D not certain. The specimen was PBMCs. The sequence was obtained from a middle-aged woman in good health. Some clones in this sample may be carry-over from other donors' samples. In nucleotides, the CDR3 is TGTGCCAGCAGCCCCTGGACGGGGAACACTGAAGCTTTCTTT. Protein sequence: CASSPWTGNTEAFF.